The source of this TCR beta chain is a study of blood T cell repertoires in COVID-19. On the study more broadly: Sources were T cells, B-cell-depleted T cells, or PBMCs; the material itself was cDNA or gDNA.

This CDR3 comprises 13 residues. V gave up 2 bases and J gave up 8 bases, with 12 bases separating them. In the original processing: Counts of nucleated cells, estimated from reference gene primer amplification, were obtained. Data came from immunoSEQ multiplex PCR; TCRdb stores just in-frame clones and leaves some out. V and J calls plus clone size are reproduced from that table; the DNA served to infer D and trimming. The data show around 250,000 clones, 82% seen once. A single count supports this clone. This chain uses TRBV12-3 or TRBV12-4 with TRBJ1-2; D unclear. The receptor comes from a woman at least 80 years old with acute or convalescent COVID-19. Sequenced material: peripheral blood. CDR3 residues: CASSLRGRRGYTF. The DNA of the CDR3 is TGTGCCAGCAGTTTACGAGGTCGGAGAGGCTACACCTTC.